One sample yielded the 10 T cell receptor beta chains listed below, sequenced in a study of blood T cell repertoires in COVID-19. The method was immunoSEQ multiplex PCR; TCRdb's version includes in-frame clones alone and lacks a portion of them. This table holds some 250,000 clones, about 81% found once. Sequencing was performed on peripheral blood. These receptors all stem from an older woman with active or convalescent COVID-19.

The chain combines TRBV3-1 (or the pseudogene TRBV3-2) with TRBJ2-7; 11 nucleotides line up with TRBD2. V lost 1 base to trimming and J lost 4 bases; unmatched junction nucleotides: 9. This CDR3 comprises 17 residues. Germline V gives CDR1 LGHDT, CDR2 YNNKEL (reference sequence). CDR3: CASSQGPPTSGGYEQYF. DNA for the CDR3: TGTGCCAGCAGCCAAGGGCCCCCAACTAGCGGGGGATACGAGCAGTACTTC.

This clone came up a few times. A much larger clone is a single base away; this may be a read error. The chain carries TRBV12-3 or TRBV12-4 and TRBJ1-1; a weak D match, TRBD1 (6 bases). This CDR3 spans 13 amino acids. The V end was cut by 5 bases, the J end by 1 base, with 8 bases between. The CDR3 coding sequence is TGTGCCAGCAGTATGGGACAGAACACTGAAGCTTTCTTT. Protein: CASSMGQNTEAFF.

The CDR3 here is CASSLDGQGAPNGYTF. The CDR3 coding sequence is TGCGCCAGCAGCTTGGACGGACAGGGGGCTCCCAATGGCTACACCTTC. The chain is built from TRBV5-1 and TRBJ1-2, with 11 bases lining up with TRBD1. Germline V gene data show CDR1 as SGHRS and CDR2 as YFSETQ. With V trimmed by 0 bases and J by 6 bases, 7 bases remained unmatched. The CDR3 contains 16 residues.

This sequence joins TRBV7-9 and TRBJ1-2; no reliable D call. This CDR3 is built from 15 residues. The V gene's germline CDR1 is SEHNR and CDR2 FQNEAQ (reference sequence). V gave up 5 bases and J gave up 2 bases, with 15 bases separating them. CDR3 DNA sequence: TGTGCCAGCAGCCCCCCGGGAGAACTGAACTATGGCTACACCTTC. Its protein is CASSPPGELNYGYTF. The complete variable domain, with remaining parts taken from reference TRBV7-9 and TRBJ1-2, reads DTGVSQNPRHKITKRGQNVTFRCDPISEHNRLYWYRQTLGQGPEFLTYFQNEAQLEKSRLLSDRFSAERPKGSFSTLEIQRTEQGDSAMYLCASSPPGELNYGYTFGSGTRLTVV.

The CDR3 here is CASSRQQGAHTEAFF. Written as DNA, the CDR3 is TGTGCCAGCAGCCGGCAACAGGGGGCGCACACTGAAGCTTTCTTT. V is TRBV4-2 and J is TRBJ1-1, with 9 bases that match TRBD1. CDR1 is LGHNA and CDR2 is YNFKEQ in the germline V gene. Losses at the gene ends were 4 bases for V and 3 bases for J; bases not matched to a gene: 6. The CDR3 loop spans 15 amino acids.

The CDR3 here is CASSPLLAESETQYF. CDR3 bases: TGTGCCAGCAGCCCGCTACTAGCGGAGAGTGAGACCCAGTACTTC. This chain connects TRBV3-1 (or the pseudogene TRBV3-2) to TRBJ2-5; 8 nucleotides match TRBD2. Germline CDR1 and CDR2: LGHDT and YNNKEL (reference sequence). The CDR3 covers 15 residues. V lost 4 bases, J lost 5 bases, and 9 bases stayed unmatched.

The CDR3 here is CASSTYDRGPYNEQFF. CDR3 coding DNA: TGTGCCAGCTCAACTTATGACAGGGGGCCTTACAATGAGCAGTTCTTC. The rearrangement joins TRBV18 to TRBJ2-1, with 10 bases fitting TRBD1. Germline V gives CDR1 KGHSH, CDR2 LQKENI. Trimming took 5 bases from V and 4 from J; bases not matched to a gene: 8. The CDR3 has 16 residues. Filled out from reference TRBV18 and TRBJ2-1, the complete variable domain reads NAGVMQNPRHLVRRRGQEARLRCSPMKGHSHVYWYRQLPEEGLKFMVYLQKENIIDESGMPKERFSAEFPKEGPSILRIQQVVRGDSAAYFCASSTYDRGPYNEQFFGPGTRLTVL.

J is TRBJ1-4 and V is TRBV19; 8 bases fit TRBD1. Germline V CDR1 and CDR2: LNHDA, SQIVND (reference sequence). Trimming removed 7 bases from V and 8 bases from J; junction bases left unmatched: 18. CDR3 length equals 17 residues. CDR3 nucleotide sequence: TGTGCCAGTACCGCAGGGGGCAGTCTCTGGATGGGAGAAAAACTGTTTTTT. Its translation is CASTAGGSLWMGEKLFF. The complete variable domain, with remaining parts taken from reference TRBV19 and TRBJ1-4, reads DGGITQSPKYLFRKEGQNVTLSCEQNLNHDAMYWYRQDPGQGLRLIYYSQIVNDFQKGDIAEGYSVSREKKESFPLTVTSAQKNPTAFYLCASTAGGSLWMGEKLFFGSGTQLSVL.

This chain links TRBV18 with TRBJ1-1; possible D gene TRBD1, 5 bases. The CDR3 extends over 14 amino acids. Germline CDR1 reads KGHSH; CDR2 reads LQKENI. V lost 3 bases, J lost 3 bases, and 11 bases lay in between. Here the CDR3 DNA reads TGTGCCAGCTCACCGGGGATAGGGGACACTGAAGCTTTCTTT. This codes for CASSPGIGDTEAFF.

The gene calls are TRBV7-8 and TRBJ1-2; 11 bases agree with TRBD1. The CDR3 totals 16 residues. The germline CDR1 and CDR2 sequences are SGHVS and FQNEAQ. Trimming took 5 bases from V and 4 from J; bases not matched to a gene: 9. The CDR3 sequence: CASSLTGTGGPYGYTF. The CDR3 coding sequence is TGTGCCAGCAGCCTTACCGGGACAGGGGGGCCCTATGGCTACACCTTC.